The T cell receptor beta chain under discussion was sequenced for a study of shared clonotypes between healthy human individuals. Whole-study results and caveats: The authors sampled blood alone, and tissue repertoires likely differ. Generation probability values for non-shared clonotypes were lower than those for clonotypes shared by all four donors. Around 4.7% of naive CD4 clonotypes were shared across several donors.

Note on this clone: As yet, its antigen is unknown.

The naive CD8 subset, CD45RO-negative cells positively selected for CCR7, excluded terminally differentiated effector memory CD45RA+ cells. Sequencing used immunoSEQ multiplex PCR; TCRdb keeps in-frame clones, though not all of them. The top ten hold around 1.1% of the sample, which has about 2 million clones, about 95% seen once. Looked up from germline, CDR1 is SGHAT and CDR2 is FQNNGV. The CDR3 totals 14 residues. Trimming left V 4 bases short and J 0 bases short, with 10 bases between. Sequencing used naive CD8+ T cells sorted from blood. The origin of this receptor is a man aged 18 to 30 in good health. V gene TRBV11-2 combines with J gene TRBJ2-7; a possible D gene is TRBD1 (6 bases). The CDR3 nucleotides read TGTGCCAGCAGCTCGTGGACAGACTCCTACGAGCAGTACTTC. This codes for CASSSWTDSYEQYF. Using reference TRBV11-2 and TRBJ2-7 for the parts outside the CDR3, the full variable domain is EAGVAQSPRYKIIEKRQSVAFWCNPISGHATLYWYQQILGQGPKLLIQFQNNGVVDDSQLPKDRFSAERLKGVDSTLKIQPAKLEDSAVYLCASSSWTDSYEQYFGPGTRLTVT.